The present entry profiles one TCR beta chain with its context. The antigen remains undetermined. This sample was included in a study of cytomegalovirus exposure and HLA in healthy donors. Study details: Earlier work reported approximately 110 million unique TCR beta sequences from about 180 million T cells. Genotyping of hundreds of donors showed that about 83% belonged to the Caucasian-associated ancestry cluster. Study-level points and caveats: When presence/absence was analysed, sequencing depth was taken to be roughly uniform across donors.

The PCR ran on 60 Vbeta and 13 Jbeta primers. TCRdb's copy holds only in-frame clones and misses some; the assay was immunoSEQ multiplex PCR. The sample includes about 150,000 clones, around two thirds seen only once; the top ten take about 10%. The CDR3 is 12 amino acids. Germline loops: CDR1 MNHEY, CDR2 SVGAGI. Germline trimming cut 5 bases from V and 11 bases from J; bases unmatched to any gene: 3. The sequenced sample was PBMCs. The rearrangement links TRBV6-5 to TRBJ1-6, with TRBD1 matching over 7 bases. This TCR was sampled from a man younger than 40 in good health and CMV-seropositive. CDR3 in DNA: TGTGCCAGCAGTGACAGGGTTACACCCCTCCACTTT. It translates to CASSDRVTPLHF.